Listed below are T cell receptor beta chains from one sample, sequenced in a study of T cell repertoires in cytomegalovirus infection. TCRdb fed the reads into MiXCR, producing one record per CDR3 protein. In the table there are 290,000 or so distinct CDR3 sequences, over 20% of which are singletons. The material sequenced was PBMCs. These receptors originate from a human donor in good health (CMV status not recorded). Some clones in this sample may be carry-over from other donors' samples. The CDR3 runs from the conserved cysteine through the conserved F or W.

J | V | CDR3
TRBJ1-1 | TRBV18 | CASSSDQYEAAFF
TRBJ2-3 | TRBV7-2 | CASGGRGDTQYF
TRBJ2-1 | TRBV28 | CASRDGGSNYNEQFF
TRBJ1-1 | TRBV7-6 | CASSSGIGVTNTEAFF
TRBJ2-5 | TRBV25-1 | CASNERRTGGDETQYF
TRBJ2-5 | TRBV7-9 | CASSPQGGDGETQYF
TRBJ2-7 | TRBV10-1 | CASSGQMPPYEQYF
TRBJ2-7 | TRBV20-1 | CSARTGIYEQYF
TRBJ1-4 | TRBV2 | CASRDRGFPNEKLFF
TRBJ2-7 | TRBV4-1 | CASSQESLAGSTYEQYF
TRBJ1-4 | TRBV19 | CASSQQVMNEKLFF
TRBJ2-1 | TRBV6-2/TRBV6-3 | CASYHRGYGNEQFF
TRBJ2-3 | TRBV27 | CASSLSRPTIEDTQYF
TRBJ2-1 | TRBV7-2 | CASSLEKSSYNEQFF
TRBJ2-3 | TRBV5-1 | CASSLYGPTSSTDTQYF
TRBJ1-1 | TRBV20-1 | CSGDRGAEAFF
TRBJ1-5 | TRBV28 | CASSLTLPNQPQHF
TRBJ2-7 | TRBV19 | CASSPPGHNEQYF
TRBJ2-4 | TRBV7-2 | CASSSPVAKNIQYF
TRBJ1-1 | TRBV7-8 | CASSQIGGRPEAFF
TRBJ2-3 | TRBV7-2 | CASSLRDRPHF
TRBJ2-2 | TRBV12-3/TRBV12-4 | CASRPSTGALITGELFF
TRBJ2-2 | TRBV28 | CASITGGAAGELFF
TRBJ2-6 | TRBV10-3 | CAISELPSGANVLTF
TRBJ1-3 | TRBV7-2 | CASSKGGNTIYF
TRBJ1-2 | TRBV7-8 | CASSLARAGYTF
TRBJ2-1 | TRBV2 | CASSREAGGLENEQFF
TRBJ2-1 | TRBV6-1 | CASSDLGGAYNEQFF
TRBJ2-7 | TRBV9 | CASSVGNLGDEQYF
TRBJ2-3 | TRBV5-4 | CASSGGKTTDTQYF
TRBJ1-6 | TRBV3-1 | CASRQGAGNSPLHF
TRBJ2-2 | TRBV10-3 | CANRQGDGELFF
TRBJ2-7 | TRBV15 | CATSSTALSYEQYF
TRBJ2-2 | TRBV4-1 | CASSYRLVRTGELFF
TRBJ2-1 | TRBV12-5 | CASGLGVRQGVYNEQFF
TRBJ2-1 | TRBV5-1 | CASSLEPGGHELEQFF
TRBJ1-5 | TRBV28 | CASSALGGARNQPQHF
TRBJ1-5 | TRBV18 | CASSWDRGGSNQPQHF
TRBJ1-3 | TRBV19 | CASSLWQLSGNTIYF
TRBJ2-1 | TRBV28 | CASSISGDWGNEQFF
TRBJ2-1 | TRBV7-4 | CASSPHTGFNYNEQFF
TRBJ2-1 | TRBV6-5 | CASQINEQFF
TRBJ2-2 | TRBV10-3 | CAISELPPGPLNTGELFF
TRBJ1-1 | TRBV5-1 | CASSLRQGEGAFF
TRBJ1-4 | TRBV7-9 | CASIGRDREKLFF
TRBJ1-3 | TRBV7-2 | CASSGTRTIYF
TRBJ1-1 | TRBV5-6 | CASSWTGNAEAFF
TRBJ1-5 | TRBV15 | CATSTESAGASNQPQHF
TRBJ1-5 | TRBV20-1 | CSARASGGGEQPQHF